These 19 T cell receptor beta chains were all obtained from the same sample, sequenced in a study of blood T cell repertoires in COVID-19. The protocol was immunoSEQ multiplex PCR, while the TCRdb copy is restricted to in-frame clones and leaves out a portion. The table has 45,000 to 55,000 clones, about 83% seen once. The sample taken for sequencing was peripheral blood. The receptors derive from a human donor in a cohort sampled during active COVID-19.

The rearrangement uses TRBV5-4 and TRBJ2-1; TRBD2 might be the D (6 bases). V dropped 3 bases and J dropped 10 bases, with 14 bases sitting between them. Per the germline V gene, CDR1 is SGHNT and CDR2 is YYREEE (reference sequence). The length of the CDR3 is 13 residues. The CDR3 DNA follows: TGTGCCAGCAGCTCGGGGGATTTTCGGGAGCAGTTCTTC. Amino acids: CASSSGDFREQFF.

The J gene is TRBJ1-5, the V gene TRBV28; D might be TRBD1 (5 bases). This CDR3 contains 12 residues. V lost 6 bases and J 6 bases, leaving 9 bases between the germline ends. Germline V gene sequence: CDR1 MDHEN, CDR2 SYDVKM. The CDR3 here is CASRAGGQPQHF. The DNA of the CDR3 is TGTGCCAGCAGAGCCGGGGGTCAGCCCCAGCATTTT.

The J gene is TRBJ2-7, the V gene TRBV6-5; TRBD1 agrees at 8 bases. The V and J ends lost 0 bases and 7 bases, in that order; junction bases with no gene match: 5. Germline V gene sequence: CDR1 MNHEY, CDR2 SVGAGI. This CDR3 is built from 14 residues. The CDR3 sequence: CASSYSPGQVEQYF. DNA for the CDR3: TGTGCCAGCAGTTACTCTCCGGGACAGGTTGAGCAGTACTTC.

The chain couples TRBV4-2 to TRBJ2-3; 7 bases match TRBD1. The CDR3 sequence is 15 residues long. V lost 3 bases to trimming and J lost 3 bases; unmatched junction nucleotides: 6. Germline V gives CDR1 LGHNA, CDR2 YNFKEQ. For the CDR3, the DNA is TGTGCCAGCAGCCATCCCGACAGGGAGACAGATACGCAGTATTTT. Residues: CASSHPDRETDTQYF.

The chain links TRBV1 to TRBJ1-5. TRBV1 is marked as a pseudogene. The CDR3 covers 14 residues. CDR3 DNA: TGCACCCCGCCGTCGCGTGGAGGCAATCAGCCCCAGCATTTT. Amino acids: CTPPSRGGNQPQHF.

This clone was found a few times. This chain links TRBV27 with TRBJ2-3, with TRBD1 as a possible D gene (6 bases). The CDR3 totals 16 residues. The germline gives CDR1 MNHEY, CDR2 SMNVEV (reference sequence). The germline V and J ends were trimmed by 2 bases and 3 bases, with 15 bases remaining between them. This CDR3 is CASSLRGLAPTDTQYF. The CDR3 DNA reads as TGTGCCAGCAGTTTAAGGGGGTTAGCCCCTACAGATACGCAGTATTTT.

This clone has just a few counts. The gene calls are TRBV7-6 and TRBJ2-7; the D gene is possibly TRBD1 (6 bases). The CDR3 totals 14 residues. With 1 base removed from V and 4 bases from J, the gap between germline ends came to 11 bases. The germline gives CDR1 SGHVS, CDR2 FNYEAQ. The CDR3 sequence: CASSLEQGLYEQYF. CDR3 in DNA: TGTGCCAGCAGCTTAGAACAGGGTCTTTACGAGCAGTACTTC.

V gene TRBV28 combines with J gene TRBJ2-7; the match to TRBD2 covers 12 bases. J lost 1 base, V lost 4 bases, and 11 bases had no gene match. This CDR3 contains 18 residues. The germline CDR1 and CDR2 sequences are MDHEN and SYDVKM. The CDR3 reads CASSSPTSGGTLSYEQYF. The CDR3 DNA follows: TGTGCCAGCAGTTCTCCGACTAGCGGGGGCACCCTTTCCTACGAGCAGTACTTC.

The chain uses TRBV9 and TRBJ2-1; D is uncertain. Trimming pared 3 bases from V and 8 bases from J, leaving 18 bases between. Germline lookup yields CDR1 SGDLS and CDR2 YYNGEE. This CDR3 has 15 amino acids. The DNA for the CDR3 is TGTGCCAGCAGCGGACAATCTACCCAGTTCGATGAGCAGTTCTTC. Translated: CASSGQSTQFDEQFF.

The chain has TRBV3-1 (or the pseudogene TRBV3-2) and TRBJ2-7; D gene ambiguous. The V end lost 2 bases, the J end lost 5 bases, and 7 bases lay between the germline ends. Germline assignment: CDR1 LGHDT and CDR2 YNNKEL (reference sequence). CDR3 size: 12 residues. CDR3 in amino acids: CASSQRGDEQYF. CDR3 nucleotide sequence: TGTGCCAGCAGCCAACGAGGCGACGAGCAGTACTTC.

This chain connects TRBV6-5 to TRBJ2-5; a weak D match, TRBD1 (5 bases). The CDR3 totals 12 residues. Germline CDR1 reads MNHEY; CDR2 reads SVGAGI. The V end was cut by 11 bases, the J end by 0 bases, with 10 bases between. CDR3 in amino acids: CAGATYQETQYF. The CDR3 DNA follows: TGTGCCGGGGCGACGTACCAAGAGACCCAGTACTTC.

This clone was seen more than once but under ten times. The chain employs TRBV5-1 and TRBJ2-2; 8 bases are shared with TRBD2. The germline V gene has CDR1 SGHRS and CDR2 YFSETQ. The CDR3 is made up of 14 amino acids. The trim removed 4 bases at V and 4 bases at J, leaving 3 bases unmatched. The CDR3: CASSRGGSTGELFF. The DNA of the CDR3 is TGCGCCAGCAGCCGGGGGGGCAGCACCGGGGAGCTGTTTTTT. The entire variable domain, with the rest obtained from reference TRBV5-1 and TRBJ2-2, is as follows: KAGVTQTPRYLIKTRGQQVTLSCSPISGHRSVSWYQQTPGQGLQFLFEYFSETQRNKGNFPGRFSGRQFSNSRSEMNVSTLELGDSALYLCASSRGGSTGELFFGEGSRLTVL.

This clone was seen more than once but under ten times. The CDR3 is CASNPRGVYGYTF. The CDR3 nucleotides read TGTGCCAGCAACCCCCGGGGGGTCTATGGCTACACCTTC. This rearrangement joins TRBV6-5 to TRBJ1-2, with D tentatively TRBD1 (5 bases). V lost 7 bases to trimming and J lost 4 bases, with 13 bases between them. CDR3 length equals 13 residues. Germline V gives CDR1 MNHEY, CDR2 SVGAGI.

V is TRBV6-5 and J is TRBJ1-1; D gene uncertain. V lost 7 bases and J 4 bases, leaving 10 bases between the germline ends. Germline-derived CDR1 and CDR2 are MNHEY and SVGAGI. The length of the CDR3 is 12 residues. The CDR3 DNA reads TGTGCCAGCAAGTGGTTGAGCACTGAAGCTTTCTTT. Residues: CASKWLSTEAFF.

V and J are TRBV4-2 and TRBJ2-7; possible D gene TRBD1, 6 bases. This CDR3 contains 17 residues. Trimming cost V 1 base and J 0 bases, with 16 bases left between them. Looked up from germline, CDR1 is LGHNA and CDR2 is YNFKEQ. DNA of the CDR3: TGTGCCAGCAGCCAAGTTCCCGGACAGCAGATCTCCTACGAGCAGTACTTC. Amino acids: CASSQVPGQQISYEQYF.

This clone was recorded only once. J is TRBJ2-7 and V is TRBV5-5; D is uncertain. The CDR3 runs 11 residues. Between the trimmed V and J ends, which lost 3 bases and 2 bases, there was a span of 3 bases. From germline, CDR1 is SGHKS and CDR2 YYEKEE (reference sequence). Here the CDR3 DNA reads TGTGCCAGCAGCTCTGCCTACGAGCAGTACTTC. Translating it yields CASSSAYEQYF.

The chain combines TRBV18 with TRBJ2-2; 12 bases line up with TRBD1. The CDR3 consists of 16 residues. The V and J ends lost 3 bases and 7 bases, in that order; junction bases with no gene match: 6. CDR1 and CDR2 from the germline V gene are KGHSH and LQKENI. CDR3 amino acids: CASSPSGTGGYGELFF. The DNA of the CDR3 is TGTGCCAGCTCACCTTCCGGGACAGGGGGCTACGGGGAGCTGTTTTTT. Looking up the rest from reference TRBV18 and TRBJ2-2 gives the full variable domain: NAGVMQNPRHLVRRRGQEARLRCSPMKGHSHVYWYRQLPEEGLKFMVYLQKENIIDESGMPKERFSAEFPKEGPSILRIQQVVRGDSAAYFCASSPSGTGGYGELFFGEGSRLTVL.

The V and J genes are TRBV18 and TRBJ2-1; 7 positions match TRBD2. This CDR3 contains 14 residues. The V gene end was trimmed by 6 bases and the J gene end by 8 bases; junction bases not matched to a gene: 10. The germline CDR1 and CDR2 sequences are KGHSH and LQKENI. CDR3 in DNA: TGTGCCAGCTCGTCCGGACTAGGCACCGATGAGCAGTTCTTC. Its protein is CASSSGLGTDEQFF.

V usage is TRBV15 and J usage is TRBJ1-4, with D maybe TRBD1 (5 bases). This CDR3 is 15 amino acids long. V lost 3 bases, J lost 8 bases, and 16 bases lay in between. Germline CDR1 is LNHNV and CDR2 is YYDKDF (reference sequence). DNA for the CDR3: TGTGCCACCAGCAGGACAGCCACCCAGAAAGAAAAACTGTTTTTT. Translation gives CATSRTATQKEKLFF.